This T cell receptor beta chain was retrieved from a study of cytomegalovirus exposure and HLA in healthy donors. Amplification used 60 Vbeta primers and 13 Jbeta primers. Clones were read by immunoSEQ multiplex PCR, and TCRdb kept only the in-frame ones, dropping some. This table has about 130,000 clones, 65% to 85% appearing once. With 2 bases removed from V and 7 bases from J, the gap between germline ends came to 14 bases. Looked up from germline, CDR1 is SGHDN and CDR2 is FVKESK. The CDR3 sequence is 14 residues long. This rearrangement joins TRBV14 to TRBJ1-1, with a possible D match to TRBD1 (6 bases). The receptor's source is a man between 18 and 29 years old in good health and CMV-seropositive. The sequenced sample consisted of PBMCs. CDR3 DNA: TGTGCCAGCAGCCAAAGGGGGACGAAGATTGAAGCTTTCTTT. Its translation: CASSQRGTKIEAFF.